This T cell receptor (beta chain) is drawn from a study of beta chain features in type 1 diabetes. Across the whole study: Investigators examined approximately 110,000,000 sorted cells across all samples. The study's findings and limits: The study found moderately but significantly shorter TCRB CDR3s in all four CD4+ subsets of Type 1 diabetes patients. Shorter templates might be favored by PCR, and equally so in patients and in controls.

Via CD45RO/CCR7/CD25/CD127/CD95/CD27, cells of the CD4+ naive, central memory, regulatory and stem cell-like memory subsets were sorted. This CDR3 comprises 16 residues. Trimming shortened V by 2 bases and J by 4 bases, and 18 bases separated the two germline ends. Per the germline V gene, CDR1 is MGHDK and CDR2 is SYGVNS. The sequenced template was cDNA made from the entire isolated RNA. Profiled with immunoSEQ multiplex PCR; TCRdb holds only in-frame clones, not every one. This table has 200,000 to 250,000 clones, roughly 10% appearing once. A word on this clone: Its antigen is unknown.

The rearrangement joins TRBV25-1 to TRBJ2-7, with D possibly matching TRBD1 (5 bases). The sample consisted of central memory CD4+ T cells from blood. The receptor comes from a man aged 18-30 years in good health. CDR3 in amino acids: CASSEMGGQGLYEQYF. CDR3 DNA sequence: TGTGCCAGCAGTGAAATGGGTGGGCAGGGCCTTTACGAGCAGTACTTC.